A selection of T cell receptor beta chains follows, all from one sample in a study of human thymus T cells. Method: immunoSEQ multiplex PCR; TCRdb's copy keeps in-frame clones and lacks some. The sample records about 78,000 clones, around 96% being singletons. The sequenced material came from thymus tissue. These receptors were obtained from a boy under two years old with a congenital heart defect but otherwise immunologically healthy. Each CDR3 is given with its conserved first and last residue. The order of the fields is CDR3 protein, J gene, V gene.

CDR3 protein: CASRLTGPYGYTF; J gene: TRBJ1-2; V gene: TRBV19
CDR3 protein: CASRQQPGQGDYEQYF; J gene: TRBJ2-7; V gene: TRBV6-6
CDR3 protein: CASILSLSGNYGYTF; J gene: TRBJ1-2; V gene: TRBV28
CDR3 protein: CASSLAGTGGTYEQYF; J gene: TRBJ2-7; V gene: TRBV7-2
CDR3 protein: CASSWTGPPTANQPQHF; J gene: TRBJ1-5; V gene: TRBV28
CDR3 protein: CASSVGGAQYF; J gene: TRBJ2-5; V gene: TRBV5-1
CDR3 protein: CASSLRDRGFQPQHF; J gene: TRBJ1-5; V gene: TRBV19
CDR3 protein: CAISECTGYEQYF; J gene: TRBJ2-7; V gene: TRBV10-3
CDR3 protein: CASSPTSRQGGTEAFF; J gene: TRBJ1-1; V gene: TRBV27
CDR3 protein: CASSIDRARDDQYF; J gene: TRBJ2-5; V gene: TRBV5-1
CDR3 protein: CASSQGASTDTQYF; J gene: TRBJ2-3; V gene: TRBV18
CDR3 protein: CASRSRQGTTYNEQFF; J gene: TRBJ2-1; V gene: TRBV28
CDR3 protein: CASSPAGGGAF; J gene: TRBJ1-2; V gene: TRBV23-1
CDR3 protein: CASSQRSSGGKDTQYF; J gene: TRBJ2-3; V gene: TRBV14
CDR3 protein: CASSHGTGSSNQPQHF; J gene: TRBJ1-5; V gene: TRBV4-2
CDR3 protein: CASSPARLASTYEQYF; J gene: TRBJ2-7; V gene: TRBV11-2
CDR3 protein: CASRPGQIPSYEQYF; J gene: TRBJ2-7; V gene: TRBV27
CDR3 protein: CASSQGYRRGYTF; J gene: TRBJ1-2; V gene: TRBV14
CDR3 protein: CASSSPDRAEEPLHF; J gene: TRBJ1-6; V gene: TRBV27
CDR3 protein: CASSPGRGLTDTQYF; J gene: TRBJ2-3; V gene: TRBV7-4
CDR3 protein: CASSLPGHGEYGNTIYF; J gene: TRBJ1-3; V gene: TRBV28
CDR3 protein: CASSPDRFNNEQFF; J gene: TRBJ2-1; V gene: TRBV7-9
CDR3 protein: CASSPGTLKETQYF; J gene: TRBJ2-5; V gene: TRBV5-1
CDR3 protein: CASSPSWGGRNNEQFF; J gene: TRBJ2-1; V gene: TRBV19
CDR3 protein: CASSENSNTGELFF; J gene: TRBJ2-2; V gene: TRBV10-1
CDR3 protein: CASSPGTGSYEQYF; J gene: TRBJ2-7; V gene: TRBV9
CDR3 protein: CASSFTGTTNTGELFF; J gene: TRBJ2-2; V gene: TRBV28
CDR3 protein: CASSTPYEQYF; J gene: TRBJ2-7; V gene: TRBV27
CDR3 protein: CASSLVPLTSGGTDTQYF; J gene: TRBJ2-3; V gene: TRBV11-2
CDR3 protein: CASSLRPSNSGTGVDTQYF; J gene: TRBJ2-3; V gene: TRBV27
CDR3 protein: CASSLEQGALSGANVLTF; J gene: TRBJ2-6; V gene: TRBV7-8
CDR3 protein: CASETGGNGYTF; J gene: TRBJ1-2; V gene: TRBV19
CDR3 protein: CASSLHNEQFF; J gene: TRBJ2-1; V gene: TRBV5-1
CDR3 protein: CASSGGRTTDTQYF; J gene: TRBJ2-3; V gene: TRBV10-2
CDR3 protein: CASSPADRNTEAFF; J gene: TRBJ1-1; V gene: TRBV18
CDR3 protein: CASIGNRVEMNTEAFF; J gene: TRBJ1-1; V gene: TRBV28
CDR3 protein: CASSLTDRTYEQYF; J gene: TRBJ2-7; V gene: TRBV6-6
CDR3 protein: CASSSLVSGTGNEAFF; J gene: TRBJ1-1; V gene: TRBV5-4
CDR3 protein: CASSEDRASGPQHF; J gene: TRBJ1-5; V gene: TRBV19
CDR3 protein: CASSFRSISSYNEQFF; J gene: TRBJ2-1; V gene: TRBV28
CDR3 protein: CASRSGLGQDVTQYF; J gene: TRBJ2-5; V gene: TRBV11-2
CDR3 protein: CASSFGRESYNEQFF; J gene: TRBJ2-1; V gene: TRBV5-1
CDR3 protein: CASTGPGQSYEQYF; J gene: TRBJ2-7; V gene: TRBV25-1
CDR3 protein: CASSEGGGPSSYNSPLHF; J gene: TRBJ1-6; V gene: TRBV2
CDR3 protein: CASSSTGVSNQPQHF; J gene: TRBJ1-5; V gene: TRBV7-9
CDR3 protein: CASSFIREVATGYTF; J gene: TRBJ1-2; V gene: TRBV5-6
CDR3 protein: CASAGGDEKLFF; J gene: TRBJ1-4; V gene: TRBV2
CDR3 protein: CASSIMEGTDGYTF; J gene: TRBJ1-2; V gene: TRBV19
CDR3 protein: CASSWYGNGDSSYEQYF; J gene: TRBJ2-7; V gene: TRBV7-8